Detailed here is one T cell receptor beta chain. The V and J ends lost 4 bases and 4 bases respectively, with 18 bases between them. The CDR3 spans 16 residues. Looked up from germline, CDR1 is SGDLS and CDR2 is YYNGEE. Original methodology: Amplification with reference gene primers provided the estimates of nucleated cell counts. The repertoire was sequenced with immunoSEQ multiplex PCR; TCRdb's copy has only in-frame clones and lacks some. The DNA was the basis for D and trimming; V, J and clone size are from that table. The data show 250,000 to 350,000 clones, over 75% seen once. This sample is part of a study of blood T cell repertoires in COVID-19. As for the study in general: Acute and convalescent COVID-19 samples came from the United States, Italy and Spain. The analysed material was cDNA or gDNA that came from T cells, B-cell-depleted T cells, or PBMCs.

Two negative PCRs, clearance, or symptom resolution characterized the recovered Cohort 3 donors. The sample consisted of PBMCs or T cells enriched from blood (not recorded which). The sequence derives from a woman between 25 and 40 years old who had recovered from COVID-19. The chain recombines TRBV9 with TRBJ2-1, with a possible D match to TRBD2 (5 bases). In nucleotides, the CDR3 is TGTGCCAGCAGCACTCGGACTGACCCATCGTACAATGAGCAGTTCTTC. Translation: CASSTRTDPSYNEQFF.